This T cell receptor (beta chain) was retrieved from a study of CD4 T cells in relation to SARS-CoV-2 and coronaviruses. Study at large: ViraFEST: approximately nine-day antigen culture of PBMCs, then TCR beta CDR3 sequencing.

Trimming took 6 bases from V and 0 from J, leaving 9 bases between them. There are 13 residues in the CDR3. The unexposed donors gave CD4+ T cells in 2011-2018, prior to COVID-19. CD4+ T cells were isolated from the cells after around 11 days of culture. Study outcomes and limitations: No crossreactivity against non-spike viral proteins was tested here.

The repertoire was sequenced with immunoSEQ multiplex PCR; TCRdb's copy has only in-frame clones and lacks some. The profile shows some 16,000 clones, around four fifths of them singletons. With regard to this clone: Its antigen is not identified.

The V call is TRBV12-3 or TRBV12-4, the J call TRBJ2-7; D is unresolved. This receptor was taken from a human donor in good health. The specimen was CD4+ T cells from PBMCs, cultured in vitro. This CDR3 is CASRIDNSYEQYF. The CDR3 DNA reads TGTGCCAGCAGAATTGATAACTCCTACGAGCAGTACTTC.